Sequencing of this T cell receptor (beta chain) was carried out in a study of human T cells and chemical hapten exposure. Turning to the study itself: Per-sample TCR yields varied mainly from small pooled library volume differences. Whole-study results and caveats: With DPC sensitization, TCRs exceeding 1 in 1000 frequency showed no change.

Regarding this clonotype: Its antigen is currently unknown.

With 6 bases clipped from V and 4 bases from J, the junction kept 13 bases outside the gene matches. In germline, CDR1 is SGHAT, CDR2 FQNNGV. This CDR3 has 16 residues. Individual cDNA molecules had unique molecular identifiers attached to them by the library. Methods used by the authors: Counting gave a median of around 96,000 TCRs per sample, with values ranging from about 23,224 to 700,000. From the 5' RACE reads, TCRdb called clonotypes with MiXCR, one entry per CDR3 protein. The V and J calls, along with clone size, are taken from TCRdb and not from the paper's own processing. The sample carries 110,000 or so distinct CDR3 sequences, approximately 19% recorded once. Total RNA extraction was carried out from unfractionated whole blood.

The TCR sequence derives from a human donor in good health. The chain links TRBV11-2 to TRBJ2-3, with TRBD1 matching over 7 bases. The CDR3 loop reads CASRSEDRPRADTQYF. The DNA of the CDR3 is TGTGCCAGCAGGTCGGAGGACAGGCCGCGGGCAGATACGCAGTATTTT.